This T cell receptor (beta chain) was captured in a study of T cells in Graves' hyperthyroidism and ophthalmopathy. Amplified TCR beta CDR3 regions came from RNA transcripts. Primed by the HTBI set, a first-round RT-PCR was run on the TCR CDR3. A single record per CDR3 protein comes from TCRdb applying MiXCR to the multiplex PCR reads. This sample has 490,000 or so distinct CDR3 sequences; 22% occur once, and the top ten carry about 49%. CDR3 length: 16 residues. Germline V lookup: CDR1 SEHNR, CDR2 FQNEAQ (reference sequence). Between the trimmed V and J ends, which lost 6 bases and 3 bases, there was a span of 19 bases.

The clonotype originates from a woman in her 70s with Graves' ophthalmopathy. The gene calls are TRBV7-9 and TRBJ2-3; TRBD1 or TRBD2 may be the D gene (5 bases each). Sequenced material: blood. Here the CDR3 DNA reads TGTGCCAGCAGGACCGGAAGGACGGGGACGACAGATACGCAGTATTTT. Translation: CASRTGRTGTTDTQYF.